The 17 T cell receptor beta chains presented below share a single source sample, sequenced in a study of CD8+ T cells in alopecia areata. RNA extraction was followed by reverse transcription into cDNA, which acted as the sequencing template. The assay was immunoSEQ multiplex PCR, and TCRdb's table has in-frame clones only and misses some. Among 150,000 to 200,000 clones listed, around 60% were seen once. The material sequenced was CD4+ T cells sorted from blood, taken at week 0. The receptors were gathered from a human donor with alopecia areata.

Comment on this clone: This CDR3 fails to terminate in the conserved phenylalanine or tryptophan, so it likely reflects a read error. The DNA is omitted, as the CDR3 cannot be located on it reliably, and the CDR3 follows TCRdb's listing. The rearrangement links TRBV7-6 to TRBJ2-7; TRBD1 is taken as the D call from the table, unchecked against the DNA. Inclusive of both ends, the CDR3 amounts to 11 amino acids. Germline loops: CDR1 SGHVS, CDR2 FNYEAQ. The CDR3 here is CASSYSGFRTL.

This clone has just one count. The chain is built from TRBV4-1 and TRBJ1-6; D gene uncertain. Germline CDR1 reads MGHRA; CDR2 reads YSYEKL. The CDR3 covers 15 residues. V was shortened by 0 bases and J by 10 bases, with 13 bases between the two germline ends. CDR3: CASSQDQAVLSPLHF. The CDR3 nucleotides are TGCGCCAGCAGCCAAGATCAGGCTGTCTTGTCACCCCTCCACTTT.

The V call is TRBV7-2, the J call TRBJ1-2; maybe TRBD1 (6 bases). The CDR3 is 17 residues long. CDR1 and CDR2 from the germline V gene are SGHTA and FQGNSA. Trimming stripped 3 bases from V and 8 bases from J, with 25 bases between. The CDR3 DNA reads TGTGCCAGCAGCTTGGACCCGAGGGGGTCAGGCGGTAACGGCTACACCTTC. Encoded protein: CASSLDPRGSGGNGYTF.

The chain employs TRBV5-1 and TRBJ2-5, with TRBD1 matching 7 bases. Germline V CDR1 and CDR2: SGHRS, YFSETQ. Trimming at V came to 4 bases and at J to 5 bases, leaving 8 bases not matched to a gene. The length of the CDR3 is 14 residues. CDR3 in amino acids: CASSLDPQGETQYF. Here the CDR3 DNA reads TGCGCCAGCAGCCTAGACCCACAGGGGGAGACCCAGTACTTC.

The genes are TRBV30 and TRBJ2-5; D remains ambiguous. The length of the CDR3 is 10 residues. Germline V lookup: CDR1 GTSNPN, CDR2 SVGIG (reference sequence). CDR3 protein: CAVELKTQYF. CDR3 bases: TGTGCAGTGGAACTGAAGACCCAGTACTTC.

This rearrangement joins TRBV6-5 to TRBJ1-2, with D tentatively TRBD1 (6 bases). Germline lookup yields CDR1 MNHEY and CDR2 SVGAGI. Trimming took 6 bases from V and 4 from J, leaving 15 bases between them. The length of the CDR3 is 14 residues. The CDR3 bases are TGTGCCAGCAGCCCTCGGACAGATTTCTATGGCTACACCTTC. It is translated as CASSPRTDFYGYTF.

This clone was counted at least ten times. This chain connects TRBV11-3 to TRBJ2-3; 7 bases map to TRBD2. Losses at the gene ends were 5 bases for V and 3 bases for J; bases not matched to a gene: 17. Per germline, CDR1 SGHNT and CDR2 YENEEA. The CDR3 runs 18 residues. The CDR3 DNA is TGTGCCAGCAGCCCCTCTGGGAGGTTAGCGGGCTTTACAGATACGCAGTATTTT. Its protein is CASSPSGRLAGFTDTQYF.

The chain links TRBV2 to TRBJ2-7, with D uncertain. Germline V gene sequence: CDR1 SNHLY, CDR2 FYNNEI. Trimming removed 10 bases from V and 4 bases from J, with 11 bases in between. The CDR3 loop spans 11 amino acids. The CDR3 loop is CATTSVYEQYF. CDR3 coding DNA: TGTGCCACCACCTCCGTTTACGAGCAGTACTTC.

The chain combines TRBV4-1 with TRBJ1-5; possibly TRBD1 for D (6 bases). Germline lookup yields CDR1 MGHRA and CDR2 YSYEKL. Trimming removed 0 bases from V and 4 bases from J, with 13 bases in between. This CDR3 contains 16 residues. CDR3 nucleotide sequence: TGCGCCAGCAGCCAAGAAATGACAGGTAGAAATCAGCCCCAGCATTTT. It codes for CASSQEMTGRNQPQHF.

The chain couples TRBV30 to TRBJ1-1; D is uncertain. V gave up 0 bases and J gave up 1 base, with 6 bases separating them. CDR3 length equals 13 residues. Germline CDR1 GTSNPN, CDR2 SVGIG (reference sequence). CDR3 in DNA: TGTGCCTGGAGTGTCTACAGGAACACTGAAGCTTTCTTT. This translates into CAWSVYRNTEAFF.

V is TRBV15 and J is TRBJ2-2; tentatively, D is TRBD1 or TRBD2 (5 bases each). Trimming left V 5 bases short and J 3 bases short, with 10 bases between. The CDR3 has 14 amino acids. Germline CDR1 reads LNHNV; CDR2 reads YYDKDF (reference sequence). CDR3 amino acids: CATSSTADTGELFF. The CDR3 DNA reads TGTGCCACCAGCTCGACAGCGGACACCGGGGAGCTGTTTTTT.

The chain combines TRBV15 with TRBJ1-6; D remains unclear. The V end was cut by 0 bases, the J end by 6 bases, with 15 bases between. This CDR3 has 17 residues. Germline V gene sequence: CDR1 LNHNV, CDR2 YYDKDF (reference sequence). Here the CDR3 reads CATSRDPTGDLNSPLHF. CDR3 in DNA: TGTGCCACCAGCAGAGACCCGACTGGGGATCTTAATTCACCCCTCCACTTT.

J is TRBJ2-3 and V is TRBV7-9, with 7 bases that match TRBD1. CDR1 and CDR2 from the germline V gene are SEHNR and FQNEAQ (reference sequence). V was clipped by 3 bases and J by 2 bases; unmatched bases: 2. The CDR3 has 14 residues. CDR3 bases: TGTGCCAGCAGCTTGGGACAGCCCACAGATACGCAGTATTTT. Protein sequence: CASSLGQPTDTQYF.

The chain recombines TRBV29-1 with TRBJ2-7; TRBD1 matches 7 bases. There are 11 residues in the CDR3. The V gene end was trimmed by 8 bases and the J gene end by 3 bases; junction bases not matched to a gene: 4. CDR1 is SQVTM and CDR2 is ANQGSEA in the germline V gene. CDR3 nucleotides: TGCAGCATTGGGGACAGCTACGAGCAGTACTTC. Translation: CSIGDSYEQYF.

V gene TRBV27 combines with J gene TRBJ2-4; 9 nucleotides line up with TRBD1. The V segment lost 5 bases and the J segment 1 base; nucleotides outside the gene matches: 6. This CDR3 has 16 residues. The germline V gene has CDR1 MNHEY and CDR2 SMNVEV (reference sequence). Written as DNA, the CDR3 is TGTGCCAGCAGTGAACAGGGGGCGAATGCCAAAAACATTCAGTACTTC. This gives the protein CASSEQGANAKNIQYF.

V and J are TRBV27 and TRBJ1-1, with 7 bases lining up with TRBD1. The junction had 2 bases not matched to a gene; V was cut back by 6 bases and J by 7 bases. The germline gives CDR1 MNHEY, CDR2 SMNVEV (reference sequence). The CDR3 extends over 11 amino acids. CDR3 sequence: CASRAGGEAFF. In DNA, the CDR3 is TGTGCCAGCAGGGCAGGGGGTGAAGCTTTCTTT.

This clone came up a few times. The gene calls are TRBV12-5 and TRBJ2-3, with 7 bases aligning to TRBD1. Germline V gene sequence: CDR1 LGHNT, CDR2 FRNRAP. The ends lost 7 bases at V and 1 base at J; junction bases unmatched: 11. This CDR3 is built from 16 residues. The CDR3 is CASAPPTGTGTDTQYF. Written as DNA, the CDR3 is TGTGCTAGTGCCCCCCCCACCGGGACAGGCACAGATACGCAGTATTTT.